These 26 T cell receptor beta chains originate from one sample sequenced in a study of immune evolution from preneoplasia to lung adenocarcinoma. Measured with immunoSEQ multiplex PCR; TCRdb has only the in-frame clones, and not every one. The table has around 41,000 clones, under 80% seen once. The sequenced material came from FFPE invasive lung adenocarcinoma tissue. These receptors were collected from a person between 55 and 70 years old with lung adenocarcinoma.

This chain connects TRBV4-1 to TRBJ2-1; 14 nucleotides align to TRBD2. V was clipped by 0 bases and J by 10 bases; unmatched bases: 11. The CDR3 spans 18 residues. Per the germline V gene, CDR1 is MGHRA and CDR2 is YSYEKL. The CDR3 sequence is CASSQDLGTSGSPWEQFF. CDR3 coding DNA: TGCGCCAGCAGCCAAGATCTTGGGACTAGCGGGAGCCCATGGGAGCAGTTCTTC.

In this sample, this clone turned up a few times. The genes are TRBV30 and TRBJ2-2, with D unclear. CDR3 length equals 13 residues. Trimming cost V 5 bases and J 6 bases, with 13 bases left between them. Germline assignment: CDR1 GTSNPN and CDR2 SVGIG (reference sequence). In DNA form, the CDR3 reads TGTGCCTGGGTCTACGGAAGCCCCGGGGAGCTGTTTTTT. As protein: CAWVYGSPGELFF.

The DNA of the CDR3 is TGCGCCAGCAGCTTGGTGGCAGACGAGCAGTACTTC. Amino acid sequence: CASSLVADEQYF. The V and J genes are TRBV5-1 and TRBJ2-7; D is undetermined. This CDR3 region has 12 residues. Deletions cut 0 bases from V and 5 bases from J, with 6 bases between. Germline V gene data show CDR1 as SGHRS and CDR2 as YFSETQ.

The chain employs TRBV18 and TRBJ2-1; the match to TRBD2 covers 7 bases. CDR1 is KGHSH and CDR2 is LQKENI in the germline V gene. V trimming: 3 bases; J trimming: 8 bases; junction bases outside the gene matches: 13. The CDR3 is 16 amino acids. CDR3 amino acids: CASSPPSTGRRDEQFF. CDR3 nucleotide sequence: TGTGCCAGCTCACCTCCTTCTACCGGGAGGAGGGATGAGCAGTTCTTC.

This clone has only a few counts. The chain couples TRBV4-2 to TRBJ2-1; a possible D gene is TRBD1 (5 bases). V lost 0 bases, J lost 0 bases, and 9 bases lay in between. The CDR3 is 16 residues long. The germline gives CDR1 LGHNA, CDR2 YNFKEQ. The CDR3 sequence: CASSQEGDPSYNEQFF. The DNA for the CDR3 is TGTGCCAGCAGCCAAGAAGGGGATCCCTCCTACAATGAGCAGTTCTTC.

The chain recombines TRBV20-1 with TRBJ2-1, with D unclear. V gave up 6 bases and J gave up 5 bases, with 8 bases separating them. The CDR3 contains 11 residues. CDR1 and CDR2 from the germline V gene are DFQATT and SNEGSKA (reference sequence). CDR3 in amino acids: CSAPDHNEQFF. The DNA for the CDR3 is TGCAGTGCCCCCGACCACAATGAGCAGTTCTTC.

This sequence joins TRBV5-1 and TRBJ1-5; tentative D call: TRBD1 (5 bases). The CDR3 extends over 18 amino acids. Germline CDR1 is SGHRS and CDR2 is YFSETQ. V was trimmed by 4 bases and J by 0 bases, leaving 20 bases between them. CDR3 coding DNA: TGCGCCAGCAGCACCGGGGACCTCAGCCCAGGTAGCAATCAGCCCCAGCATTTT. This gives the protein CASSTGDLSPGSNQPQHF. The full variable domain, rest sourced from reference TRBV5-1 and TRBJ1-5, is KAGVTQTPRYLIKTRGQQVTLSCSPISGHRSVSWYQQTPGQGLQFLFEYFSETQRNKGNFPGRFSGRQFSNSRSEMNVSTLELGDSALYLCASSTGDLSPGSNQPQHFGDGTRLSIL.

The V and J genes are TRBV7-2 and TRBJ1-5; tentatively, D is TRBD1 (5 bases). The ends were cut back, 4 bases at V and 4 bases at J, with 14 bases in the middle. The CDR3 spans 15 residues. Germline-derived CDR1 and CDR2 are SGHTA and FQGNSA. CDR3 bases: TGTGCCAGCAGCTGGTCGGGGGGTGGAAATCAGCCCCAGCATTTT. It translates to CASSWSGGGNQPQHF.

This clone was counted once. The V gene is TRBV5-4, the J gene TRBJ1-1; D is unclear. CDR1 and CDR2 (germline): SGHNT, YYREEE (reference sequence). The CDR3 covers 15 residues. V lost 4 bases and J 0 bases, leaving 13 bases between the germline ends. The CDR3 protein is CASSTPKGMNTEAFF. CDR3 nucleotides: TGTGCCAGCAGCACACCCAAGGGCATGAACACTGAAGCTTTCTTT.

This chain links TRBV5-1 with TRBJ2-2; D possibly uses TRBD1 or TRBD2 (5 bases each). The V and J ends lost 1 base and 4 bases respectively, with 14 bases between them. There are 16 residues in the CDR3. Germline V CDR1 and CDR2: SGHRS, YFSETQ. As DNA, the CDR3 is TGCGCCAGCAGCTTGCAATTTCCAGGGAGCACCGGGGAGCTGTTTTTT. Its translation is CASSLQFPGSTGELFF.

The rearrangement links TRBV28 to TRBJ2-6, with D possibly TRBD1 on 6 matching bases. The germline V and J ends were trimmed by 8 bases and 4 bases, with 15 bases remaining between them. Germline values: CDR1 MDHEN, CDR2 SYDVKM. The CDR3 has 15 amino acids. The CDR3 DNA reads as TGTGCCAGCGGGACCCCAGGGGTCGGGGCCAACGTCCTGACTTTC. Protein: CASGTPGVGANVLTF.

CDR3 residues: CASGQGPSTNYGYTF. CDR3 DNA: TGTGCCAGCGGACAGGGGCCATCGACTAACTATGGCTACACCTTC. The chain has TRBV19 and TRBJ1-2; 9 bases align to TRBD1. Germline V gene lookup returns CDR1 LNHDA and CDR2 SQIVND (reference sequence). The trim removed 9 bases at V and 0 bases at J, leaving 8 bases unmatched. The CDR3 loop spans 15 amino acids. The variable domain in full, completed from reference TRBV19 and TRBJ1-2, reads DGGITQSPKYLFRKEGQNVTLSCEQNLNHDAMYWYRQDPGQGLRLIYYSQIVNDFQKGDIAEGYSVSREKKESFPLTVTSAQKNPTAFYLCASGQGPSTNYGYTFGSGTRLTVV.

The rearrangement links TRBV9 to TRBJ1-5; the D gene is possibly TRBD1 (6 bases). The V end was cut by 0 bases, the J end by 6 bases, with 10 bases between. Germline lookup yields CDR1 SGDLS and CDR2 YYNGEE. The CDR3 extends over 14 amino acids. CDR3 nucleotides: TGTGCCAGCAGCGTAGGAGGGGGTGGTCAGCCCCAGCATTTT. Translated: CASSVGGGGQPQHF.

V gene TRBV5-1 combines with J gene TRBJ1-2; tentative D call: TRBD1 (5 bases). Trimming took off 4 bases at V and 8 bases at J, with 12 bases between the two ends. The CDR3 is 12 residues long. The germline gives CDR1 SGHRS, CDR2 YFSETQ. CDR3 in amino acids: CASSPQGGGYTF. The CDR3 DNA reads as TGCGCCAGCAGCCCGCAGGGAGGGGGCTACACCTTC.

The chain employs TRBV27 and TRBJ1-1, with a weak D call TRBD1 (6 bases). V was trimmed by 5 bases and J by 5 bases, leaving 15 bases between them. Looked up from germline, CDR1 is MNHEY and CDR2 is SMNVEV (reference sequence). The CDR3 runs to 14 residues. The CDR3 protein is CASSPYGQFTEAFF. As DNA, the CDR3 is TGTGCCAGCAGTCCCTACGGACAGTTTACTGAAGCTTTCTTT.

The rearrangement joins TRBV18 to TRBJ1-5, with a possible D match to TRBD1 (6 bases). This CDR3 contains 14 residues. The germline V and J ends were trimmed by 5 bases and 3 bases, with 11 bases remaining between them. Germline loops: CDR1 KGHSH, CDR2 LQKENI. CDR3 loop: CASSADSSNQPQHF. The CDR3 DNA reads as TGTGCCAGCTCAGCGGACAGTTCCAATCAGCCCCAGCATTTT.

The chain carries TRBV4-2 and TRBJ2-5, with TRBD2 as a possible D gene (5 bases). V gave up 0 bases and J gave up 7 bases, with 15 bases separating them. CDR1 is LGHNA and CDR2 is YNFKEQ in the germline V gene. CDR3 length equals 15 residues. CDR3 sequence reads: CASSQEGSPRGTQYF. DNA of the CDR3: TGTGCCAGCAGCCAAGAAGGCTCTCCTCGGGGGACCCAGTACTTC.

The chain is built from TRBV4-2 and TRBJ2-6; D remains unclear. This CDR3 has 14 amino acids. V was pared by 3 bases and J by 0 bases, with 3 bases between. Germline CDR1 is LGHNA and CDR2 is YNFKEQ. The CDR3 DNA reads TGTGCCAGCAGCCAGGACTCTGGGGCCAACGTCCTGACTTTC. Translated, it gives CASSQDSGANVLTF.

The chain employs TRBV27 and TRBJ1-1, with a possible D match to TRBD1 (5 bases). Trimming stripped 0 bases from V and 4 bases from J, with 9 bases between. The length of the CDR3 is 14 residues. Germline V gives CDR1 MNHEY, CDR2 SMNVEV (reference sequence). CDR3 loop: CASSLSRGGTEAFF. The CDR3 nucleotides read TGTGCCAGCAGTTTATCAAGGGGAGGCACTGAAGCTTTCTTT.

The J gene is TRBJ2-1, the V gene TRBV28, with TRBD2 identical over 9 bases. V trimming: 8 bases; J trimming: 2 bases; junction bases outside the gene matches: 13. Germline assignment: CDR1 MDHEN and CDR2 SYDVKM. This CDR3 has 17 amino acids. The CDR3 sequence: CASLTLSGRGPYNEQFF. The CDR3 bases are TGTGCCAGCCTAACTCTTAGCGGGAGAGGACCCTACAATGAGCAGTTCTTC. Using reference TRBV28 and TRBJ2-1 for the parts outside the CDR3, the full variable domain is DVKVTQSSRYLVKRTGEKVFLECVQDMDHENMFWYRQDPGLGLRLIYFSYDVKMKEKGDIPEGYSVSREKKERFSLILESASTNQTSMYLCASLTLSGRGPYNEQFFGPGTRLTVL.

In DNA form, the CDR3 reads TGCGCCAGCAGCCCCCGGGACAGGGGTTTGGACGAGCAGTACTTC. Protein sequence: CASSPRDRGLDEQYF. The gene calls are TRBV5-1 and TRBJ2-7, with 10 nucleotides matching TRBD1. The germline CDR1 and CDR2 sequences are SGHRS and YFSETQ. Trimming cost V 4 bases and J 5 bases; bases outside gene matches: 9. The CDR3 consists of 15 residues. The whole variable domain, filled in from reference TRBV5-1 and TRBJ2-7, reads KAGVTQTPRYLIKTRGQQVTLSCSPISGHRSVSWYQQTPGQGLQFLFEYFSETQRNKGNFPGRFSGRQFSNSRSEMNVSTLELGDSALYLCASSPRDRGLDEQYFGPGTRLTVT.

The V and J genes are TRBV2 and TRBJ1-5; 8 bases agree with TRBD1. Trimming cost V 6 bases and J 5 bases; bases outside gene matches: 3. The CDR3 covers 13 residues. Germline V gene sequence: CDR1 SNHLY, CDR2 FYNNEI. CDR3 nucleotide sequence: TGTGCCAGCAGCTGGACAGGGTATCAGCCCCAGCATTTT. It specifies CASSWTGYQPQHF.

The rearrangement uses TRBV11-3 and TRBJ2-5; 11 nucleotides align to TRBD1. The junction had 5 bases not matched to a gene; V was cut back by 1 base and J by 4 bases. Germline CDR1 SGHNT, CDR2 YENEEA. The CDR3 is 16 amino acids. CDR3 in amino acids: CASSLGGDRGGETQYF. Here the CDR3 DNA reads TGTGCCAGCAGCTTAGGAGGGGACAGGGGGGGAGAGACCCAGTACTTC.

The CDR3 bases are TGTGCCAGCAGCGGGGGACTAGCGGGACGTAATGAGCAGTTCTTC. It is translated as CASSGGLAGRNEQFF. The V gene is TRBV9, the J gene TRBJ2-1, with TRBD2 identical over 13 bases. Germline assignment: CDR1 SGDLS and CDR2 YYNGEE. J lost 7 bases, V lost 3 bases, and 4 bases had no gene match. This CDR3 has 15 residues.

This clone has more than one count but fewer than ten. DNA of the CDR3: TGTGCCAGCAGCTTGGCGGGATGGGGGGAGCAGTACTTC. Residues: CASSLAGWGEQYF. This chain links TRBV7-2 with TRBJ2-7, with D perhaps TRBD2 (6 bases). The CDR3 totals 13 residues. Germline loops: CDR1 SGHTA, CDR2 FQGNSA. The V end was cut by 3 bases, the J end by 7 bases, with 13 bases between.

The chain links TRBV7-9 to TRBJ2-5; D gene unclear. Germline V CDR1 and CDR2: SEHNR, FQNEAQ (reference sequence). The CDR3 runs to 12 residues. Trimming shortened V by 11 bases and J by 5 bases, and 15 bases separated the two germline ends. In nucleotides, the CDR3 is TGTGCCTCAAGGGCCCTAATCGAGACCCAGTACTTC. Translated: CASRALIETQYF.